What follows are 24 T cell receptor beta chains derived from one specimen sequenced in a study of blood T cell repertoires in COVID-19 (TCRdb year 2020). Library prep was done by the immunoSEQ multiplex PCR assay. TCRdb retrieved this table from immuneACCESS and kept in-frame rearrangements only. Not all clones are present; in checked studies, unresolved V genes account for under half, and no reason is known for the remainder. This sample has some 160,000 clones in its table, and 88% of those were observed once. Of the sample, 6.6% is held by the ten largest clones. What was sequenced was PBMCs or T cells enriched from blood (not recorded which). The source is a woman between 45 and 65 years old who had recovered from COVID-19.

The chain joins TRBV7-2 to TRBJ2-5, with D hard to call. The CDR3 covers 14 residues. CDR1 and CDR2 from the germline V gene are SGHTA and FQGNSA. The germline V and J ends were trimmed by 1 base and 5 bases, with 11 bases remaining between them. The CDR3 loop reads CASSLVPSLETQYF. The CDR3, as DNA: TGTGCCAGCAGCTTAGTCCCTAGTCTGGAGACCCAGTACTTC.

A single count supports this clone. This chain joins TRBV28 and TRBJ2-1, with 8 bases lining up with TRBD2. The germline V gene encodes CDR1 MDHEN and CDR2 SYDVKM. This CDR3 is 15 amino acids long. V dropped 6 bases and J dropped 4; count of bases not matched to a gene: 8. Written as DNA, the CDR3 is TGTGCCAGCAGATCTCCGGGACTAGTTTACAATGAGCAGTTCTTC. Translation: CASRSPGLVYNEQFF.

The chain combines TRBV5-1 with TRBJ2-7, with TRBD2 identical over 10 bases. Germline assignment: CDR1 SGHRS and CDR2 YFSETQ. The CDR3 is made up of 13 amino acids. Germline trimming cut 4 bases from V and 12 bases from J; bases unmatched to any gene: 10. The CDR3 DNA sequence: TGCGCCAGCAGCATCAGCGGGGGGGCCTATCGGTACTTC. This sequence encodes CASSISGGAYRYF.

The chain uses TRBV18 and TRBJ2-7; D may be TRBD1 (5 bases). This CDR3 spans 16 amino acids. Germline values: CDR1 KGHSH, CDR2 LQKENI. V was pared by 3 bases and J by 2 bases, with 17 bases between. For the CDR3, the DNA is TGTGCCAGCTCACCGCGACGACAGCCCTTAGCCTACGAGCAGTACTTC. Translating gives CASSPRRQPLAYEQYF. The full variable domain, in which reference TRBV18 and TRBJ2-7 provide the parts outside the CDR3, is NAGVMQNPRHLVRRRGQEARLRCSPMKGHSHVYWYRQLPEEGLKFMVYLQKENIIDESGMPKERFSAEFPKEGPSILRIQQVVRGDSAAYFCASSPRRQPLAYEQYFGPGTRLTVT.

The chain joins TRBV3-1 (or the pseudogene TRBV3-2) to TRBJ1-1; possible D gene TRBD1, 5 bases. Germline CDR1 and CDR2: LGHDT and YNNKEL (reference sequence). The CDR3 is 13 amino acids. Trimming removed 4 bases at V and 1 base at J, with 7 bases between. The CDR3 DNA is TGTGCCAGCAGCCCGGACACGAACACTGAAGCTTTCTTT. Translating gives CASSPDTNTEAFF.

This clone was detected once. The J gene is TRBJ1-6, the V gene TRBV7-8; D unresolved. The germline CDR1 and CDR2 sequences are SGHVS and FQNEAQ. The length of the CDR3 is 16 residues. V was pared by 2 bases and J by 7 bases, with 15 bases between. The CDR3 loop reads CASSLLGLRQNSPLHF. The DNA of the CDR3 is TGTGCCAGCAGCTTACTTGGCCTCAGGCAGAATTCACCCCTCCACTTT.

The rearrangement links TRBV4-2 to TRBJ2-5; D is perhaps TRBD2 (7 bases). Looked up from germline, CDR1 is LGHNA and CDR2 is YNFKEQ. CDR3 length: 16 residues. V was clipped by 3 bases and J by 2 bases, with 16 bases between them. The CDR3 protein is CASSQGAGRGQETQYF. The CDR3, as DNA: TGTGCCAGCAGCCAGGGTGCAGGGAGGGGGCAAGAGACCCAGTACTTC.

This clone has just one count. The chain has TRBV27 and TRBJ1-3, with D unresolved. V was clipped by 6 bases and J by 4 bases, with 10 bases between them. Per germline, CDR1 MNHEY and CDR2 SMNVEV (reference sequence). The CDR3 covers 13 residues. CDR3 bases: TGTGCCAGCAGCCCCCGTCTGGGAAACACCATATATTTT. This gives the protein CASSPRLGNTIYF.

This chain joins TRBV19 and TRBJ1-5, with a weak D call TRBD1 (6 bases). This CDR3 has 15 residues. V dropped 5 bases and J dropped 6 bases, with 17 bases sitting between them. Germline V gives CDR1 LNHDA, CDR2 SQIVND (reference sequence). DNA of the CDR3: TGTGCCAGTAGTGTTACAGGGAGTTCCGGTCAGCCCCAGCATTTT. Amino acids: CASSVTGSSGQPQHF.

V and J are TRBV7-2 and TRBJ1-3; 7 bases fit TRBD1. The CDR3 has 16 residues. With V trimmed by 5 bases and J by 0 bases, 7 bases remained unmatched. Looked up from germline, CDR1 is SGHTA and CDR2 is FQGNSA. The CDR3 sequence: CASSPGQAVSGNTIYF. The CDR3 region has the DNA TGTGCCAGCAGCCCCGGACAGGCCGTCTCTGGAAACACCATATATTTT. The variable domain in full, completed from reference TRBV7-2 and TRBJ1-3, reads GAGVSQSPSNKVTEKGKDVELRCDPISGHTALYWYRQSLGQGLEFLIYFQGNSAPDKSGLPSDRFSAERTGGSVSTLTIQRTQQEDSAVYLCASSPGQAVSGNTIYFGEGSWLTVV.

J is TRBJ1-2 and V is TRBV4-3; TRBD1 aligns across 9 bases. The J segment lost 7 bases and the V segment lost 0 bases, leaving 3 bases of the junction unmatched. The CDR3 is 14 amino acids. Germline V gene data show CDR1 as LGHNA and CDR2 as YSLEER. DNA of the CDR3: TGCGCCAGCAGCCAAGATGGGACAGGGATTGGCTACACCTTC. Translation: CASSQDGTGIGYTF.

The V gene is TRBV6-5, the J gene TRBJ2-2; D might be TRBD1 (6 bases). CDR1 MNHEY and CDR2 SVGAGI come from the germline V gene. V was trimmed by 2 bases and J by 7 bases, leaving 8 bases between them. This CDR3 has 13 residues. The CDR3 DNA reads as TGTGCCAGCAGTTACGACAGGCTCGGGGAGCTGTTTTTT. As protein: CASSYDRLGELFF.

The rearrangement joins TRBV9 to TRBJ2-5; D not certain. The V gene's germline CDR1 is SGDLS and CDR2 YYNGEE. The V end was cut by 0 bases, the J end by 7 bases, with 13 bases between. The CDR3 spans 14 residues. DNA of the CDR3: TGTGCCAGCAGCGTAGGGGTTAGCTATGGGACCCAGTACTTC. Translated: CASSVGVSYGTQYF.

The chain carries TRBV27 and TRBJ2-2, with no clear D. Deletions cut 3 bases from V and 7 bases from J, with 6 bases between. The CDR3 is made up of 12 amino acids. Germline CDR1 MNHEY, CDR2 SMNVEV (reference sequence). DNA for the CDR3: TGTGCCAGCAGTTTTATCCGCGGGGAGCTGTTTTTT. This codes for CASSFIRGELFF.

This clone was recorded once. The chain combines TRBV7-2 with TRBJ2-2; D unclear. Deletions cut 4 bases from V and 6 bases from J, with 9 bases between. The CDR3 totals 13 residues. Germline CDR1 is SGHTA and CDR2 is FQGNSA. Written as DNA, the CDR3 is TGTGCCAGCAGCTCGCTTCTAGCCGGGGAGCTGTTTTTT. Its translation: CASSSLLAGELFF. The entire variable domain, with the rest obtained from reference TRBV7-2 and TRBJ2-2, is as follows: GAGVSQSPSNKVTEKGKDVELRCDPISGHTALYWYRQSLGQGLEFLIYFQGNSAPDKSGLPSDRFSAERTGGSVSTLTIQRTQQEDSAVYLCASSSLLAGELFFGEGSRLTVL.

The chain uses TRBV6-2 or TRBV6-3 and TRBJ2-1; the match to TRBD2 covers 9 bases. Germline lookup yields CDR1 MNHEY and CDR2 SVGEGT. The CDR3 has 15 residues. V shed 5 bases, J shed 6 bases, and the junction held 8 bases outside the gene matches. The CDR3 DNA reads TGTGCCAGCAGTGGACGCGGGGGGGGTGCCAATGAGCAGTTCTTC. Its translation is CASSGRGGGANEQFF.

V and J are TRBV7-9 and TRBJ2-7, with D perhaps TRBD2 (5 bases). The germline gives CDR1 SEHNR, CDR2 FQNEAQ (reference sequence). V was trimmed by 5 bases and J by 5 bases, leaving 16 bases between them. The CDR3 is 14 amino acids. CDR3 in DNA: TGTGCCAGCAGCCCGATAGGAGGCAGGAACGAGCAGTACTTC. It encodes CASSPIGGRNEQYF.

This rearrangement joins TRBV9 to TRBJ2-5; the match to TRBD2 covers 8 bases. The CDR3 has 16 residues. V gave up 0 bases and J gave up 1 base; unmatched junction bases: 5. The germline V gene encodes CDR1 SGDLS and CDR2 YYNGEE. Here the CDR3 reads CASSVGVAGTQETQYF. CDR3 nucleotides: TGTGCCAGCAGCGTAGGGGTAGCGGGGACCCAAGAGACCCAGTACTTC.

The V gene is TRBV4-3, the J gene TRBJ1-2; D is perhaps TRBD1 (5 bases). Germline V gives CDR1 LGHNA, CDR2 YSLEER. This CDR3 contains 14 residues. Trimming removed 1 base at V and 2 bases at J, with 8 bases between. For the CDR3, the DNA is TGCGCCAGCAGCCAAGGCAGGGCCAACTATGGCTACACCTTC. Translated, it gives CASSQGRANYGYTF.

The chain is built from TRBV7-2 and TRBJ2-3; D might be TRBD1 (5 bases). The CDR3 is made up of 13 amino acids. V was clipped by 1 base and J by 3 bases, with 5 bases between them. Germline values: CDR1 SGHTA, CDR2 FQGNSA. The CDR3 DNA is TGTGCCAGCAGCTTAGACAGGACAGATACGCAGTATTTT. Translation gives CASSLDRTDTQYF.

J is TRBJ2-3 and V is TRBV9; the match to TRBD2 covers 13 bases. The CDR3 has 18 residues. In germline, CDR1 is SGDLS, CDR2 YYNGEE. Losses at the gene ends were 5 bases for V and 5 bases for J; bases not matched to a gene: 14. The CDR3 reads CASSSRTSGGQLLDTQYF. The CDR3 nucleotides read TGTGCCAGCAGTTCTCGGACTAGCGGGGGCCAACTACTAGATACGCAGTATTTT.

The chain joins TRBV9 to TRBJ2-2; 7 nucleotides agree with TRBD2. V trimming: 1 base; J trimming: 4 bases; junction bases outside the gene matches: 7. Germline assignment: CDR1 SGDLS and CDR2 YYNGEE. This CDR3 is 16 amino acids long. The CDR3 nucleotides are TGTGCCAGCAGCGTATACCCCTCGGGGGGCACCGGGGAGCTGTTTTTT. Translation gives CASSVYPSGGTGELFF.

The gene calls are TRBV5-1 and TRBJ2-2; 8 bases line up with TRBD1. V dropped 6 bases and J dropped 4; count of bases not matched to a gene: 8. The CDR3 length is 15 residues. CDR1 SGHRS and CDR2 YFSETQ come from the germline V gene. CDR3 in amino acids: CASTRTGTTTGELFF. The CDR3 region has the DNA TGCGCCAGCACCAGGACAGGGACGACCACCGGGGAGCTGTTTTTT.

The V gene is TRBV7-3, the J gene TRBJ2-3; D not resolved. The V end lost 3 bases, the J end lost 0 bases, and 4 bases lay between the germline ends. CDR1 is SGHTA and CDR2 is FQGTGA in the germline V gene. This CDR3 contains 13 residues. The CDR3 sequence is CASSLESTDTQYF. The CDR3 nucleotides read TGTGCCAGCAGCTTGGAGAGCACAGATACGCAGTATTTT.